This TCR beta chain emerged from a study of T cell responses to AZD1222 COVID-19 vaccine. V was trimmed by 1 base and J by 4 bases, leaving 13 bases between them. The CDR3 length is 15 residues. Germline CDR1 reads MDHEN; CDR2 reads SYDVKM. Profiling relied on immunoSEQ multiplex PCR, and the TCRdb table lists in-frame clones only, not all of them. The profile shows over 85,000 clones, 81% of them singletons. This TCR derives from an adult in good health. The sequencing used peripheral blood, collected on day 0 of AZD1222 vaccination. The rearrangement joins TRBV28 to TRBJ1-2, with TRBD1 as a possible D gene (5 bases). CDR3 DNA sequence: TGTGCCAGCAGTTTATCCGCCAGGGCTTCCTATGGCTACACCTTC. Protein sequence: CASSLSARASYGYTF.